These T cell receptor beta chains were read from a single sample in a study of T cell clonotyping in hematopoietic cell transplantation. The assay was immunoSEQ multiplex PCR, and TCRdb's table has in-frame clones only and misses some. The sample holds under 9,000 clones, roughly 91% seen once. Specimen: peripheral blood mononuclear cells, collected at the time of graft-versus-host disease after allogeneic stem cell transplant. These receptors originate from a male patient aged 55 to 70 who had an allogeneic stem cell transplant from a related donor, so the T cells may come from the graft donor. Some clones in this sample may be carry-over from other donors' samples. Each CDR3 is given with its conserved first and last residue. The order of the fields is V gene, D gene, clone size, J gene, CDR3 protein, CDR3 DNA. A D gene is named only where the DNA matches it firmly. Rows may omit the clone size; those that give it use once, few, many or a size class.

v_call: TRBV9
d_call: .
clone_size: .
j_call: TRBJ1-3
cdr3_aa: CASSVVGSSGNTIYF
cdr3_nt: TGTGCCAGCAGCGTAGTGGGCAGCTCTGGAAACACCATATATTTT

v_call: TRBV7-8
d_call: .
clone_size: once
j_call: TRBJ1-1
cdr3_aa: CASSLRGNTEAFF
cdr3_nt: TGTGCCAGCAGCTTACGGGGGAACACTGAAGCTTTCTTT

v_call: TRBV9
d_call: .
clone_size: .
j_call: TRBJ1-1
cdr3_aa: CASSVSGSLNTEAFF
cdr3_nt: TGTGCCAGCAGCGTGTCCGGGTCCTTGAACACTGAAGCTTTCTTT

v_call: TRBV11-3
d_call: .
clone_size: .
j_call: TRBJ2-2
cdr3_aa: CASSLDQSRVGAGELFF
cdr3_nt: TGTGCCAGCAGCTTAGATCAATCCAGGGTGGGCGCCGGGGAGCTGTTTTTT

v_call: TRBV7-3
d_call: .
clone_size: .
j_call: TRBJ2-7
cdr3_aa: CASSLTGGVPYEQYF
cdr3_nt: TGTGCCAGCAGCTTAACGGGGGGTGTCCCCTACGAGCAGTACTTC

v_call: TRBV18
d_call: .
clone_size: .
j_call: TRBJ1-1
cdr3_aa: CASSGTSDTEAFF
cdr3_nt: TGTGCCAGCTCAGGGACCTCCGACACTGAAGCTTTCTTT

v_call: TRBV5-1
d_call: .
clone_size: .
j_call: TRBJ2-6
cdr3_aa: CASAVEGGSSGANVLTF
cdr3_nt: TGCGCCAGCGCAGTCGAGGGGGGGAGCTCTGGGGCCAACGTCCTGACTTTC

v_call: TRBV28
d_call: .
clone_size: .
j_call: TRBJ2-3
cdr3_aa: CASRSGDAVDTQYF
cdr3_nt: TGTGCCAGCAGGTCCGGGGATGCGGTAGATACGCAGTATTTT

v_call: TRBV5-6
d_call: .
clone_size: .
j_call: TRBJ2-7
cdr3_aa: CASSYRTDGSYEQYF
cdr3_nt: TGTGCCAGCAGCTACCGGACAGACGGCTCCTACGAGCAGTACTTC

v_call: TRBV28
d_call: .
clone_size: .
j_call: TRBJ1-5
cdr3_aa: CASSTSNQPQHF
cdr3_nt: TGTGCCAGCAGCACTAGCAATCAGCCCCAGCATTTT

v_call: TRBV11-3
d_call: .
clone_size: .
j_call: TRBJ1-1
cdr3_aa: CASSFLSGTEAFF
cdr3_nt: TGTGCCAGCAGCTTTCTTAGCGGGACTGAAGCTTTCTTT

v_call: TRBV29-1
d_call: TRBD1
clone_size: .
j_call: TRBJ2-5
cdr3_aa: CSGDRVQETQYF
cdr3_nt: TGCAGCGGAGACAGGGTCCAAGAGACCCAGTACTTC

v_call: TRBV11-2
d_call: TRBD2
clone_size: .
j_call: TRBJ2-7
cdr3_aa: CASSLTSVQYF
cdr3_nt: TGTGCCAGCAGCTTGACTAGCGTGCAGTACTTC

v_call: TRBV28
d_call: .
clone_size: .
j_call: TRBJ1-1
cdr3_aa: CASSWTDFMNTEAFF
cdr3_nt: TGTGCCAGCAGTTGGACAGACTTTATGAACACTGAAGCTTTCTTT

v_call: TRBV7-2
d_call: .
clone_size: .
j_call: TRBJ2-2
cdr3_aa: CASSPIATTGELFF
cdr3_nt: TGTGCCAGCAGCCCTATAGCGACCACCGGGGAGCTGTTTTTT

v_call: TRBV28
d_call: TRBD1
clone_size: .
j_call: TRBJ2-7
cdr3_aa: CASSPRDSFYEQYF
cdr3_nt: TGTGCCAGCAGTCCAAGGGACAGCTTCTACGAGCAGTACTTC